This TCR beta chain was profiled in a study of blood T cell repertoires in COVID-19. Across the whole study: Samples came from the United States, Italy and Spain, spanning acute and convalescent COVID-19. T cells, B-cell-depleted T cells, or PBMCs supplied cDNA or gDNA.

Authors' methods: Amplification of reference gene primers was used by the study to estimate nucleated cell counts. Some clones are missing from TCRdb's copy, which holds only in-frame ones; the method was immunoSEQ multiplex PCR. The V and J calls and the clone size are those of that table, but D and trimming were determined from the DNA. The table has 200,000 to 250,000 clones, about 79% seen once. Trimming took 0 bases from V and 2 from J, leaving 10 bases between them. This CDR3 has 15 amino acids. The germline gives CDR1 WNHNN, CDR2 SYGVQD (reference sequence). Sequencing was carried out using peripheral blood. The clonotype was recovered from a human donor in a cohort sampled during active COVID-19. J is TRBJ1-1 and V is TRBV10-1; possible D gene TRBD1, 5 bases. The CDR3 DNA reads as TGCGCCAGCAGTGAGTCTAGGGGTGGAAACACTGAAGCTTTCTTT. Protein sequence: CASSESRGGNTEAFF.